One and the same sample provided the 21 T cell receptor beta chains below, sequenced in a study of post-analysis software for immune sequencing data. Study results and caveats: Several TRBV segments, TRBV5-6, TRBV5-1 and TRBV20-1 among them, were found more frequent in patients than controls.

The antigens these receptors bind are not known. Libraries were made from TCR beta cDNA, and they carried unique molecular identifiers. From the PCR reads, TCRdb called clonotypes with MiXCR, one entry per CDR3 protein. The sample yields around 770,000 distinct CDR3 sequences, 46% seen once. Sequences were obtained from blood. The receptors derive from a girl between 10 and 17 years old with multiple sclerosis.

This sequence joins TRBV20-1 and TRBJ1-5; weak D call: TRBD1 (5 bases). CDR1 and CDR2 from the germline V gene are DFQATT and SNEGSKA (reference sequence). This CDR3 is 15 amino acids long. Trimming removed 6 bases from V and 5 bases from J, with 20 bases in between. CDR3 DNA: TGCAGTGCCCTCGAGGTTCCCCGGGGGTATCAGCCCCAGCATTTT. It yields the protein CSALEVPRGYQPQHF.

This chain connects TRBV12-3 or TRBV12-4 to TRBJ2-7; D is uncertain. V shed 3 bases and J shed 0 bases, with 18 bases lying between them. This CDR3 is 17 amino acids long. CDR3 sequence: CASSFVVGRTSSYEQYF. Written as DNA, the CDR3 is TGTGCCAGCAGTTTTGTGGTAGGCCGGACCAGCTCCTACGAGCAGTACTTC.

In its sample, this clonotype was seen once. V is TRBV30 and J is TRBJ2-3, with D perhaps TRBD2 (5 bases). CDR3 length: 15 residues. The V end lost 4 bases, the J end lost 5 bases, and 19 bases lay between the germline ends. From germline, CDR1 is GTSNPN and CDR2 SVGIG (reference sequence). CDR3 amino acids: CAWNKQRERRDTQYF. As DNA, the CDR3 is TGTGCCTGGAACAAACAGAGGGAGAGGAGAGATACGCAGTATTTT.

Ten or more counts support this clonotype. In DNA form, the CDR3 reads TGCAGTGCTAGAATACCGGGACTAGCGGGAGCTGAGCAGTTCTTC. It yields the protein CSARIPGLAGAEQFF. The J gene is TRBJ2-1, the V gene TRBV20-1; the match to TRBD2 covers 14 bases. V trimming: 2 bases; J trimming: 9 bases; junction bases outside the gene matches: 6. The CDR3 contains 15 residues. The germline V gene has CDR1 DFQATT and CDR2 SNEGSKA (reference sequence).

This clonotype was recorded a few times. The rearrangement links TRBV6-2 or TRBV6-3 to TRBJ2-7; 7 bases are a match to TRBD1. The CDR3 covers 15 residues. Germline CDR1 MNHEY, CDR2 SVGEGT. The V gene end was trimmed by 3 bases and the J gene end by 2 bases; junction bases not matched to a gene: 7. The CDR3, as DNA: TGTGCCAGCAGTTATGTGACAGGGACCACCTACGAGCAGTACTTC. The encoded protein is CASSYVTGTTYEQYF.

On this clonotype: One junction end does not reproduce the germline sequence, and a read error may be involved. J is TRBJ1-4 and V is TRBV20-1; D remains ambiguous. This CDR3 region has 12 residues. CDR1 and CDR2 (germline): DFQATT, SNEGSKA (reference sequence). CDR3: CRASRSNEKLFF. CDR3 DNA sequence: TGCAGGGCTAGCAGGAGTAATGAAAAACTGTTTTTT.

This chain uses TRBV12-3 or TRBV12-4 with TRBJ1-4, with D unclear. V was shortened by 1 base and J by 6 bases, with 12 bases between the two germline ends. This CDR3 is 15 amino acids long. The CDR3 bases are TGTGCCAGCAGTTTAGAGGCTCTCAGAGATGAAAAACTGTTTTTT. Translation gives CASSLEALRDEKLFF.

This chain links TRBV7-2 with TRBJ2-1, with TRBD1 identical over 7 bases. This CDR3 comprises 17 residues. Germline CDR1 is SGHTA and CDR2 is FQGNSA. Unmatched junction bases numbered 10, after V lost 1 base and J lost 4 bases. Here the CDR3 reads CASSLGWARDSYNEQFF. The DNA of the CDR3 is TGTGCCAGCAGCTTAGGTTGGGCCCGGGACAGTTACAATGAGCAGTTCTTC.

V usage is TRBV29-1 and J usage is TRBJ1-1; possible D gene TRBD1, 6 bases. V lost 6 bases and J lost 0, with 11 bases in between. Germline V gene data show CDR1 as SQVTM and CDR2 as ANQGSEA. This CDR3 comprises 13 residues. CDR3 amino acids: CSVTGRMNTEAFF. CDR3 in DNA: TGCAGCGTAACAGGGAGAATGAACACTGAAGCTTTCTTT.

The chain couples TRBV29-1 to TRBJ2-7, with TRBD1 matching over 7 bases. Germline V lookup: CDR1 SQVTM, CDR2 ANQGSEA. The CDR3 sequence is 13 residues long. V was clipped by 4 bases and J by 4 bases; unmatched bases: 7. Here the CDR3 DNA reads TGCAGCGTTGCTTCAGGGGGTTTGTACGAGCAGTACTTC. Its translation: CSVASGGLYEQYF.

The table lists this clonotype with a few counts. The V gene is TRBV20-1, the J gene TRBJ2-7; D gene unclear. The CDR3 runs 11 residues. Trimming took off 5 bases at V and 5 bases at J, with 10 bases between the two ends. The germline gives CDR1 DFQATT, CDR2 SNEGSKA (reference sequence). The CDR3 reads CSADQVDEQYF. CDR3 nucleotides: TGCAGTGCTGATCAGGTGGACGAGCAGTACTTC.

This clonotype was detected once. V and J are TRBV27 and TRBJ2-7; D is perhaps TRBD1 (6 bases). Germline loops: CDR1 MNHEY, CDR2 SMNVEV (reference sequence). CDR3 length equals 14 residues. With 5 bases removed from V and 4 bases from J, the gap between germline ends came to 15 bases. For the CDR3, the DNA is TGTGCCAGCAGTGCACCAGGCAGGGGATACGAGCAGTACTTC. Protein sequence: CASSAPGRGYEQYF.

Note on this clonotype: The germline gene is not matched at one end of the junction; a read error may be the cause. This sequence joins TRBV5-1 and TRBJ2-7, with D uncertain. The CDR3 loop spans 16 amino acids. Germline lookup yields CDR1 SGHRS and CDR2 YFSETQ. The CDR3 nucleotides are TGCACCAGCAGCTTGGATGGTGGGAACCCCGCCTACGAGCAGTACTTC. Its translation: CTSSLDGGNPAYEQYF.

The J gene is TRBJ2-2, the V gene TRBV27; possibly TRBD1 or TRBD2 for D (5 bases each). Germline V gene sequence: CDR1 MNHEY, CDR2 SMNVEV (reference sequence). The V end was cut by 11 bases, the J end by 0 bases, with 22 bases between. The CDR3 has 17 amino acids. Written as DNA, the CDR3 is TGTGCCCTCCCATGGGGGAGCCCATCTGCGAACACCGGGGAGCTGTTTTTT. It translates to CALPWGSPSANTGELFF.

The sample holds a few counts of this clonotype. A junction end diverges from the germline sequence, so it may reflect a read error. The chain employs TRBV12-3 or TRBV12-4 and TRBJ2-7, with D maybe TRBD2 (5 bases). The CDR3 length is 13 residues. The CDR3 DNA reads TGCGCACCGGTGGGAGTCACTGCCTACGAGCAGTACTTC. It specifies CAPVGVTAYEQYF.

The rearrangement joins TRBV20-1 to TRBJ2-7, with TRBD2 identical over 9 bases. J gave up 3 bases and V 2 bases, and 8 bases lay outside the gene matches. The CDR3 covers 15 residues. Germline loops: CDR1 DFQATT, CDR2 SNEGSKA (reference sequence). Here the CDR3 reads CSARIGGRAFYEQYF. The CDR3 DNA sequence: TGCAGTGCTAGAATTGGCGGGAGGGCCTTCTACGAGCAGTACTTC.

This clonotype has a handful of counts. The chain joins TRBV6-5 to TRBJ1-2; 8 bases agree with TRBD1. The CDR3 totals 15 residues. Trimming at V came to 6 bases and at J to 5 bases, leaving 11 bases not matched to a gene. Germline V gene lookup returns CDR1 MNHEY and CDR2 SVGAGI. CDR3 DNA sequence: TGTGCCAGCAGACCCGACAGGGGCGCTGGGTATGGCTACACCTTC. This sequence encodes CASRPDRGAGYGYTF.

This clonotype showed up just a few times. The rearrangement links TRBV10-3 to TRBJ2-3; TRBD2 matches 7 bases. The ends lost 6 bases at V and 2 bases at J; junction bases unmatched: 8. The CDR3 totals 15 residues. Germline-derived CDR1 and CDR2 are ENHRY and SYGVKD. CDR3 residues: CAIRPTSENTDTQYF. The CDR3 DNA reads TGTGCCATCAGACCTACTAGCGAGAACACAGATACGCAGTATTTT.

The CDR3 sequence is CASSLQAFYEQYF. The CDR3 DNA reads TGTGCCAGCAGCTTGCAGGCCTTCTACGAGCAGTACTTC. The chain carries TRBV5-5 and TRBJ2-7; D remains unclear. CDR1 is SGHKS, CDR2 YYEKEE, per germline (reference sequence). V was clipped by 1 base and J by 3 bases, with 8 bases between them. The length of the CDR3 is 13 residues.

Note on this clonotype: A read error may produce the germline difference seen at one junction end. The V and J genes are TRBV5-5 and TRBJ2-1, with D unclear. The CDR3 sequence is 15 residues long. Per the germline V gene, CDR1 is SGHKS and CDR2 is YYEKEE (reference sequence). The CDR3: CASSPTWTGYYEQFF. The CDR3 region has the DNA TGTGCCAGCAGCCCCACCTGGACGGGCTACTATGAGCAGTTCTTC.

This chain connects TRBV4-3 to TRBJ2-1; 9 bases match TRBD1. The germline CDR1 and CDR2 sequences are LGHNA and YSLEER. V trimming: 4 bases; J trimming: 6 bases; junction bases outside the gene matches: 4. The CDR3 has 14 amino acids. The CDR3 bases are TGCGCCAGCAGCCCCTGGACAGGGGTCAATGAGCAGTTCTTC. Translation gives CASSPWTGVNEQFF.